This TCR beta chain derives from a study of cytomegalovirus exposure and HLA in healthy donors. About the study: An early release of data contained roughly 90 million unique TCRs, which came from HLA-typed donors.

Use of 60 Vbeta and 13 Jbeta primers characterized the PCR. Data came from immunoSEQ multiplex PCR; TCRdb stores just in-frame clones and leaves some out. This table holds 150,000 to 200,000 clones, approximately 70% found once. The length of the CDR3 is 15 residues. Germline V gives CDR1 SNHLY, CDR2 FYNNEI. J lost 5 bases, V lost 3 bases, and 6 bases had no gene match. The sample was PBMCs. The chain employs TRBV2 and TRBJ1-5, with TRBD1 identical over 8 bases. The TCR comes from a man aged 40-50 years in good health and CMV-seropositive. CDR3 region: CASSDNGQGYQPQHF. The CDR3 nucleotides read TGTGCCAGCAGTGATAATGGACAGGGATATCAGCCCCAGCATTTT.